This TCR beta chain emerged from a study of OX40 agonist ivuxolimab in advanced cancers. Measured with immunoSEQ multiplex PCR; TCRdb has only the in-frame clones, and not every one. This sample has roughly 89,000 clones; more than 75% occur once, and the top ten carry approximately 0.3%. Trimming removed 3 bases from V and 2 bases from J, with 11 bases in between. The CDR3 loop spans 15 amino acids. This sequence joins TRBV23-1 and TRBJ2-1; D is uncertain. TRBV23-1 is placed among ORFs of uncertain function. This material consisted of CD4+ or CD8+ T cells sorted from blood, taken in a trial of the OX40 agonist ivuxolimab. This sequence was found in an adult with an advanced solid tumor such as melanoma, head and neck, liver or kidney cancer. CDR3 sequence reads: CASSHSPWTYNEQFF. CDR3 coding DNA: TGCGCCAGCAGTCACAGTCCCTGGACCTACAATGAGCAGTTCTTC.